This TCR beta chain was identified in a study of T-cell memory formation after mild COVID-19 (dated by TCRdb to the early 2020s). The study in broad terms: TCR sequence clusters from the two donors were found to be largely donor specific. Two young, previously healthy adult volunteers, one female and one male, were included in the cohort. Longitudinal TCRalpha and TCRbeta repertoire sequencing tracked T-cell clones expanding and contracting after mild COVID-19 in two donors. General study outcomes and caveats: Some responding clones were found in pre-infection memory, which suggests that pre-existing cross-reactive memory T cells took part in the SARS-CoV-2 response. Balanced CD4/CD8 phenotypes were observed for clones contracting from day 15 to 85, whereas a bias towards CD4+ was observed for a second wave of clones expanding from day 15 to 37. Contracting CD4+ clones turned up mainly in the CM and EM memory subsets, whereas EMRA was where CD8+ clones were enriched. The study included only a couple of mild cases, and larger cohorts that include severe cases with pre-infection samples were judged to be necessary. SARS-CoV-2 specificity was not confirmed for the second-wave clones peaking on day 37.

Measured from the cysteine to the phenylalanine, the CDR3 is 14 residues long. The kept DNA is CDR3 alone, 42 bases in frame from the first base. Trimming takes 0 bases from V and 1 base from J, and the germline ends sit 7 bases apart. As encoded in the germline V gene, CDR1 is SGHRS while CDR2 is YFSETQ. The listed sequencing device is Illumina NovaSeq 6000. TCRalpha and TCRbeta cDNA libraries were built by 5'RACE with constant-segment primers, adding sample barcodes and unique molecular identifiers. Trizol reagent was used to extract RNA from every sample. Library amplification was performed in two PCR steps, and a second sample barcode and Illumina TruSeq adapters were introduced in the second step. Libraries were sequenced on an Illumina NovaSeq with 2 x 150 bp paired-end reads. Concerning the study's data processing: Reads were demultiplexed and collapsed into UMI-guided consensus sequences with migec v1.2.7. Using mixcr v2.1.11, the UMI consensuses were aligned to TRA and TRB V and J templates and assembled into clonotypes. Expanded or contracted clonotypes were those called significant by both edgeR and NoisET, with noise models trained on biological replicates. edgeR calls used a false discovery rate-adjusted p below 0.01 and a log2 fold-change threshold of 1. As an exploratory analysis of dynamics, max-normalized trajectories of the 1000 most abundant clonotypes were examined with PCA combined with hierarchical clustering. Each responding clone was given a CD4 or CD8 phenotype based on the CD4+ and CD8+ repertoires, which had been sequenced separately. TCRdb handled the public reads itself, with Q25 trimming in fastp and clone calling in MiXCR, and kept productive beta chains. Every CDR3 protein is listed once, alongside the most common genes and DNA of its rows. The V and J calls were not made by the authors but by TCRdb's processing. The sample table shows a few hundred thousand distinct CDR3 sequences, and 20% to 25% are seen once. Around a fifth of the sample comes from the top ten.

Concerning this clonotype itself: What this receptor recognizes is not known. Base qualities are not recorded, but no much larger clone differs from it by a single base.

PBMCs were isolated by Ficoll-Paque density gradient centrifugation. This chain is built from TRBV5-1 and TRBJ1-1, with the D gene too uncertain to name. This receptor was identified in a man younger than 35 who had mild COVID-19 (a few samples of this study predate the infection). The sample titles of this study are shuffled in the database, so cell type and time point are left out; the donor was told from shared clones. Sequenced: PBMCs or a T cell subset sorted from them (not recorded which). The CDR3 region: CASSLAYENTEAFF. The nucleotide sequence reads as follows: TGCGCCAGCAGCTTGGCATATGAGAACACTGAAGCTTTCTTT.